Presented here are 8 T cell receptor beta chains from one specimen sequenced in a study of cytomegalovirus exposure and HLA in healthy donors. The PCR made use of 60 Vbeta and 13 Jbeta primers. Measured with immunoSEQ multiplex PCR; TCRdb has only the in-frame clones, and not every one. This sample yields around 130,000 clones, of which around 77% are seen a single time; about 1% belongs to the top ten. The sample consisted of PBMCs. The receptor set was obtained from a woman in her sixties or seventies in good health and CMV-seronegative.

This clone was detected only once. The rearrangement links TRBV4-1 to TRBJ2-3; 8 bases agree with TRBD2. The CDR3 is 15 residues long. Germline V gene data show CDR1 as MGHRA and CDR2 as YSYEKL. Trimming at V came to 1 base and at J to 3 bases, leaving 3 bases not matched to a gene. CDR3 in DNA: TGCGCCAGCAGCCAAGGACTAGCGCCAACAGATACGCAGTATTTT. Residues: CASSQGLAPTDTQYF.

CDR3 sequence: CASSLWTGGGYTF. CDR3 nucleotides: TGTGCCAGCAGCCTCTGGACAGGGGGAGGCTACACCTTC. This chain uses TRBV11-2 with TRBJ1-2, with 10 bases aligning to TRBD1. V lost 5 bases to trimming and J lost 8 bases; unmatched junction nucleotides: 5. The germline V gene has CDR1 SGHAT and CDR2 FQNNGV. The length of the CDR3 is 13 residues.

This clone came up a few times. The gene calls are TRBV5-6 and TRBJ1-6, with 9 bases aligning to TRBD1. CDR1 is SGHDT, CDR2 YYEEEE, per germline. V was clipped by 4 bases and J by 10 bases; unmatched bases: 15. The CDR3 length is 17 residues. The CDR3 nucleotides read TGTGCCAGCAGCGCTGGGAACAGGGGGCATGTCGCCTCACCCCTCCACTTT. This translates into CASSAGNRGHVASPLHF.

This clone has only a few counts. The chain couples TRBV30 to TRBJ1-2; the D is unclear. CDR1 and CDR2 (germline): GTSNPN, SVGIG (reference sequence). The CDR3 has 12 amino acids. Trimming pared 8 bases from V and 3 bases from J, leaving 13 bases between. This CDR3 reads CAILPGDYGYTF. The CDR3 DNA follows: TGTGCCATACTCCCAGGCGACTATGGCTACACCTTC.

The J gene is TRBJ2-5, the V gene TRBV25-1; a weak D match, TRBD2 (6 bases). The DNA end lines up better with TRBJ2-7; the J call may be wrong. CDR3 length: 15 residues. CDR1 and CDR2 (germline): MGHDK, SYGVNS. CDR3 loop: CASTRGGASSYEQYF. CDR3 sequence (DNA): TGTGCCAGCACTCGCGGAGGGGCGAGCTCCTACGAGCAGTACTTC.

V gene TRBV28 combines with J gene TRBJ2-7; D not resolved. The CDR3 covers 11 residues. V was clipped by 5 bases and J by 0 bases, with 2 bases between them. CDR1 and CDR2 from the germline V gene are MDHEN and SYDVKM. The CDR3 sequence: CASSHSYEQYF. CDR3 sequence (DNA): TGTGCCAGCAGTCACTCCTACGAGCAGTACTTC.

The chain links TRBV4-2 to TRBJ2-3, with a weak D call TRBD1 (6 bases). V lost 2 bases to trimming and J lost 2 bases, with 8 bases between them. The CDR3 extends over 14 amino acids. Per germline, CDR1 LGHNA and CDR2 YNFKEQ. DNA for the CDR3: TGTGCCAGCAGCCAACGGGACACCACAGATACGCAGTATTTT. It yields the protein CASSQRDTTDTQYF.

The chain links TRBV5-6 to TRBJ2-7; a weak D match, TRBD1 (6 bases). The CDR3 runs 14 residues. Trimming removed 0 bases at V and 2 bases at J, with 9 bases between. Germline V gene lookup returns CDR1 SGHDT and CDR2 YYEEEE. The CDR3 loop is CASSLEQGAYEQYF. In nucleotides, the CDR3 is TGTGCCAGCAGCTTGGAACAGGGAGCCTACGAGCAGTACTTC.